The clone carrying this T cell receptor beta chain was seen only a few times. Its matching antigen is unknown. The CDR3 length is 12 residues. The V end lost 3 bases, the J end lost 2 bases, and 7 bases lay between the germline ends. CDR1 GTSNPN and CDR2 SVGIG come from the germline V gene (reference sequence). This specimen comes from a study of blood T cells in healthy people across ages. Regarding the study as a whole: Reliance upon unsorted PBMCs precluded definitive naive versus antigen-experienced comparison. Diversity of TCR beta correlated strongly with naive T cell percentage.

Extractions gave at least 6 micrograms of total RNA per sample. A second about 6 to 12 cycle PCR used barcoded and J-beta primers. In TCRdb, the 5' RACE reads were re-called with MiXCR into one record per CDR3 protein. The table shows some 850,000 distinct CDR3 sequences, with roughly 24% occurring only once. These data also formed part of another study, on T cells of mothers and their children. Per that paper: When mothers and children were related, their normalized repertoire overlap, which was always slightly higher, did not differ significantly from that of unrelated pairs.

The source is a boy between 10 and 17 years old in good health. The sequencing sample was made of blood. The chain joins TRBV30 to TRBJ1-1, with D maybe TRBD1 (6 bases). CDR3: CAWRTGNTEAFF. In DNA form, the CDR3 reads TGTGCCTGGAGGACAGGAAACACTGAAGCTTTCTTT.